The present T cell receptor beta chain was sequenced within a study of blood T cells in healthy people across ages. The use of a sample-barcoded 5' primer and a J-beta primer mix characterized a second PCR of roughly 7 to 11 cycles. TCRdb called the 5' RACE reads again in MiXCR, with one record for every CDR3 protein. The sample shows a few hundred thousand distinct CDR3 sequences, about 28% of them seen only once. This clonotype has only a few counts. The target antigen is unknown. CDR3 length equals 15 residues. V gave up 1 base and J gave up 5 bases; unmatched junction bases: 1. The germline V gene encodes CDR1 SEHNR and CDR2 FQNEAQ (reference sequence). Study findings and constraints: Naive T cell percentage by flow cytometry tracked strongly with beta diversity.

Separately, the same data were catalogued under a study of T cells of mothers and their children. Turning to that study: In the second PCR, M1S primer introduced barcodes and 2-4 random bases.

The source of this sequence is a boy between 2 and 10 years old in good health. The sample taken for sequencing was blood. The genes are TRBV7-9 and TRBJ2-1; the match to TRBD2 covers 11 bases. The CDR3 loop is CASSLGGLADNEQFF. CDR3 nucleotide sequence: TGTGCCAGCAGCTTAGGGGGACTAGCGGACAATGAGCAGTTCTTC. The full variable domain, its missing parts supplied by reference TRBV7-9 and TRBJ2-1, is DTGVSQNPRHKITKRGQNVTFRCDPISEHNRLYWYRQTLGQGPEFLTYFQNEAQLEKSRLLSDRFSAERPKGSFSTLEIQRTEQGDSAMYLCASSLGGLADNEQFFGPGTRLTVL.